The 5 T cell receptor beta chains below come from one sample, sequenced in a study of identical twins. MiXCR, applied by TCRdb to the 5' RACE reads, yields one record per CDR3 protein. The sample shows 350,000 to 600,000 distinct CDR3 sequences, approximately 14% of them seen only once. This sample also belongs to another study, concerning yellow fever vaccine responses in identical twins.

What was sequenced was CD4+ T cells sorted from blood. These receptors came from a woman under 30 in good health.

This clonotype was detected only a few times. The junction shows a germline mismatch at one end, possibly a read error. The chain carries TRBV9 and TRBJ2-1, with D perhaps matching TRBD1 (6 bases). The CDR3 spans 17 residues. In germline, CDR1 is SGDLS, CDR2 YYNGEE. The CDR3 sequence is CASSARTVTHSNNEQFF. The CDR3, as DNA: TGTGCCAGCAGCGCCAGGACAGTCACTCACTCCAACAATGAGCAGTTCTTC.

This clonotype was found a few times. This chain links TRBV10-3 with TRBJ2-2; D is undetermined. CDR1 is ENHRY and CDR2 is SYGVKD in the germline V gene. CDR3 length: 15 amino acids. V gave up 2 bases and J gave up 7 bases, with 14 bases separating them. CDR3 region: CAISEPLTTIGELFF. Here the CDR3 DNA reads TGTGCCATCAGTGAGCCTTTAACGACGATCGGGGAGCTGTTTTTT.

This clonotype showed up many times. This chain connects TRBV7-2 to TRBJ2-5; 7 nucleotides align to TRBD2. CDR3 length: 13 residues. Germline CDR1 reads SGHTA; CDR2 reads FQGNSA. Trimming removed 1 base from V and 4 bases from J; junction bases left unmatched: 0. The CDR3 protein is CASSLERGETQYF. CDR3 nucleotide sequence: TGTGCCAGCAGCTTAGAGCGGGGAGAGACCCAGTACTTC. Combining the CDR3 with reference TRBV7-2 and TRBJ2-5 gives the whole variable domain GAGVSQSPSNKVTEKGKDVELRCDPISGHTALYWYRQSLGQGLEFLIYFQGNSAPDKSGLPSDRFSAERTGGSVSTLTIQRTQQEDSAVYLCASSLERGETQYFGPGTRLLVL.

The rearrangement joins TRBV5-1 to TRBJ1-4, with D uncertain. V was cut by 1 base and J by 6 bases, with 10 bases left in between. CDR1 SGHRS and CDR2 YFSETQ come from the germline V gene. CDR3 length: 14 residues. The CDR3: CASSLMGLDEKLFF. DNA for the CDR3: TGCGCCAGCAGCTTGATGGGGTTGGATGAAAAACTGTTTTTT. Combining the CDR3 with reference TRBV5-1 and TRBJ1-4 gives the whole variable domain KAGVTQTPRYLIKTRGQQVTLSCSPISGHRSVSWYQQTPGQGLQFLFEYFSETQRNKGNFPGRFSGRQFSNSRSEMNVSTLELGDSALYLCASSLMGLDEKLFFGSGTQLSVL.

This clonotype appeared a few times. The chain combines TRBV10-3 with TRBJ1-3, with 9 bases identical to TRBD1. With 5 bases clipped from V and 3 bases from J, the junction kept 5 bases outside the gene matches. The CDR3 length is 15 residues. The V gene's germline CDR1 is ENHRY and CDR2 SYGVKD. CDR3: CAISSGQGLGNTIYF. The DNA for the CDR3 is TGTGCCATCAGTTCGGGACAGGGACTTGGAAACACCATATATTTT.